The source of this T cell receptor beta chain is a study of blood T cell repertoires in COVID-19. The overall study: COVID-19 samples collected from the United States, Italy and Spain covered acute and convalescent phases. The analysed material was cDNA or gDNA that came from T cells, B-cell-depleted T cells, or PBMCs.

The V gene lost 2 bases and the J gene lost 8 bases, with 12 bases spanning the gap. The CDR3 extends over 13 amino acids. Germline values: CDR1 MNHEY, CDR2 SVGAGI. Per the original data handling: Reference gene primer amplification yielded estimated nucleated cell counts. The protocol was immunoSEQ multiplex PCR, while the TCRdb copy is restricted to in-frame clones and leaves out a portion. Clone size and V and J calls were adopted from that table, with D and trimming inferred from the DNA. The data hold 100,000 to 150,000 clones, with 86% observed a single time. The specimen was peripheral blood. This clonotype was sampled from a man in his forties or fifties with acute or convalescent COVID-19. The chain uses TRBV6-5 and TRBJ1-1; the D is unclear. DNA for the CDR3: TGTGCCAGCAGTTACGCAAACGGCAGGGAAGCTTTCTTT. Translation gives CASSYANGREAFF.